The present T cell receptor beta chain was sequenced within a study of cytomegalovirus exposure and HLA in healthy donors. The study, taken as a whole, reports: Across donors, presence/absence analyses took sequencing depth to be roughly uniform. Later analysis associated a missense DCLRE1C variant with TCR beta V- and J-gene trimming.

The PCR used 60 Vbeta and 13 Jbeta primers. Clones were read by immunoSEQ multiplex PCR, and TCRdb kept only the in-frame ones, dropping some. Of about 170,000 clones listed, around 80% are singletons. This CDR3 spans 14 amino acids. V lost 4 bases to trimming and J lost 2 bases; unmatched junction nucleotides: 2. Germline V gene sequence: CDR1 SGHVS, CDR2 FNYEAQ. On this clone itself: What it binds is unknown.

The receptor's source is a male donor in good health and CMV-seronegative. Sequences were obtained from PBMCs. J is TRBJ1-5 and V is TRBV7-6, with TRBD1 identical over 7 bases. The CDR3 DNA sequence: TGTGCCAGCAGCTCCCAGGGGGGCAATCAGCCCCAGCATTTT. Its translation is CASSSQGGNQPQHF. The variable domain in full, completed from reference TRBV7-6 and TRBJ1-5, reads GAGVSQSPRYKVTKRGQDVALRCDPISGHVSLYWYRQALGQGPEFLTYFNYEAQQDKSGLPNDRFSAERPEGSISTLTIQRTEQRDSAMYRCASSSQGGNQPQHFGDGTRLSIL.